This T cell receptor (beta chain) was found in a study of radiotherapy plus CTLA-4 blockade in lung cancer. Across the study: With 31% of patients having disease control, objective responses were seen in about 17%. Whole-study findings and limits: Once radiotherapy plus ipilimumab had been given, TCR clones derived from tumor expanded in blood. Per reports, early blood T cell clone dynamics, plus interferon-beta, forecast response most strongly.

From germline, CDR1 is SGDLS and CDR2 YYNGEE. V was shortened by 4 bases and J by 6 bases, with 5 bases between the two germline ends. The CDR3 loop spans 11 amino acids. Method: immunoSEQ multiplex PCR; TCRdb's copy keeps in-frame clones and lacks some. This sample has approximately 75,000 clones, with 78% found just once. For this clone: As yet, its antigen is unknown. A much larger clone is a single base away; this may be a read error.

Those with chemo-refractory metastatic non-small-cell lung cancer were treated with focal radiation combined with CTLA-4 blockade using ipilimumab. The clonotype comes from a human donor with non-small cell lung cancer who had a complete response to radiotherapy plus ipilimumab. The chain couples TRBV9 to TRBJ2-1, with D unresolved. The sample in question was peripheral blood, obtained from a patient treated with radiotherapy plus ipilimumab. The CDR3 is CASSLTNEQFF. In DNA, the CDR3 is TGTGCCAGCAGCTTAACCAATGAGCAGTTCTTC.